This T cell receptor beta chain is from a study of identical twins (dated by TCRdb to 2016 to 2017). Concerning the study at large: To test whether fetal clonotypes persist, the study used deep sequencing on TCR alpha and beta repertoires from monozygotic twins, unrelated adults of various ages, and cord blood. Replicate twin experiments were performed at different times using different library preparation protocols to rule out contamination.

The investigation overall reported the following: Invariant T cells such as MAIT and iNKT could partly confound zero-insertion analyses, though diverse VJ usage argued against this for most clonotypes. Compared with coincidental sharing between unrelated individuals, an excess of low generation-probability sequences was observed among out-of-frame TCR alpha sequences shared between twins. The excess sharing between twins in beta out-of-frame sequences was weaker because fewer shared sequences reduced the signal-to-noise ratio. Because the same donors could not be followed over many years, the conclusions relied on cross-sectional statistical analysis. In monozygotic twins, recombination models systematically underestimated out-of-frame TCR alpha sharing, but the models matched the sharing seen between unrelated individuals. Fewer insertions were carried by abundant cord blood beta clonotypes; a weaker similar trend was observed in young adult naive repertoires, while no such trend was observed in memory repertoires.

The library was made by 5' RACE. Sequencing was carried out with an Illumina HiSeq 2000. A universal primer binding site was introduced by template switching, and a unique molecular identifier was present in the final cDNA, enabling accurate counting of TCR cDNA molecules. Specific primers in the conserved constant-segment region were used to synthesize first-strand cDNA for the TCR alpha and beta chains. Each cDNA library was double barcoded, with a SMART-Mk sample barcode plus Illumina barcodes, to control for contamination. TruSeq adapter sequences along with Illumina sample barcodes were introduced in two successive PCR steps. Sequencing of the TCR alpha and beta cDNA libraries was done on the Illumina HiSeq platform using custom primers. Per the authors' processing: MiGEC processed the raw reads to extract unique molecular identifiers, while MiXCR was used to determine the CDR3 positions. For each individual, recombination models were inferred using an EM algorithm with the repgenHMM and IGoR tools. The tcR package in R was used for shared clonotype analysis, with sharing normalized by the product of cloneset sizes. Out-of-frame nonproductive sequences were analyzed to study raw recombination free of thymic and clonal selection effects. The public sequencing data were trimmed at Q25 with fastp and processed into clonotypes with MiXCR by TCRdb, which kept only in-frame beta chains. One record per CDR3 amino acid sequence lists the most common genes and DNA. The V and J calls were not made by the authors but by TCRdb's processing. For this sample the table gives hundreds of thousands of distinct CDR3 sequences, of which 21% were detected only once. The biggest ten clones account for roughly 4.3% of the sample.

Relative to germline, V is 0 bases shorter and J is 4 bases shorter, with 16 bases between their ends. In the germline V gene, CDR1 corresponds to SGDLS and CDR2 to YYNGEE. From the cysteine through the phenylalanine, the CDR3 covers 16 amino acids. The retained sequence is limited to the CDR3, 48 bases, with the frame set at the first base. In this sample, this clonotype turned up a few times. The antigen it binds to is not known. The record has no base qualities; no much larger clone is one base away. Every donor was a healthy Caucasian. The twin cohort consisted of three pairs of female monozygotic twins, all aged 18 to 29 years. The RNA used for TCR libraries was isolated from peripheral blood mononuclear cells. The data were also submitted as part of a second study, on T cells expressing NK-cell markers. As the second publication notes: In sorted CD3+CD56+NKG2C+, CD3+CD56+NKG2C- and CD3+CD56-NKG2C+ T-cell subsets from several donors, TCR beta-chain repertoires were profiled. Among the eight sequenced donors, only one was HCMV-seronegative, while the other seven were HCMV-seropositive. To restrict sorting to alphabetaTCR-expressing T cells, an anti-gammadeltaTCR antibody was added in several experiments. In six donors, the dominant CD3+CD56+NKG2C+ clonotypes were among the top 10 CD8+ clonotypes and accounted for 1.0-7.0% of CD8+ T cells. Those dominant clonotypes were again the most abundant among CD3+CD56-NKG2C+ cells in a handful of donors, at about 25-60.1%. Whether the expanded NKG2C-expressing T cell clones were specific for HCMV antigens remained unclear. The study sequenced eight donors, all healthy volunteers chosen at random: three men and five women. To determine HCMV serostatus, a commercial ELISA kit was used to detect HCMV-specific IgG in serum. For roughly six donors, bulk peripheral blood T-cell repertoires were additionally sequenced from unsorted PBMC. MIGEC was used to demultiplex reads and group the reads by UMI, and MiTCR was used to assemble and quantify clonotypes. Only TCR cDNA sequences supported by at least two reads were kept to exclude erroneous sequences. The tcR package was used for downstream repertoire analysis, and clonotypes were matched across fractions by CDR3 nucleotide sequence plus V segment. VDJmatch was used to annotate antigen specificity against VDJdb, with one amino acid substitution in CDR3 allowed.

The rearranged segments are TRBV9 and TRBJ2-5; a tentative D match to TRBD2 spans 5 bases. This sequence originates from a woman aged 18-29 years in good health. What was sequenced was PBMCs. The CDR3 region: CASSVGLLGVGETQYF. The DNA sequence is given as TGTGCCAGCAGCGTAGGATTGCTCGGGGTGGGAGAGACCCAGTACTTC.